The rows below give T cell receptor beta chains drawn from one sample of a study of shared clonotypes between healthy human individuals. Profiling relied on immunoSEQ multiplex PCR, and the TCRdb table lists in-frame clones only, not all of them. This table has 450,000 or so clones, 60% to 80% appearing once. Sequenced sample: PBMCs. These receptors all come from a woman between 40 and 50 years old in good health. Some clones in this sample may be carry-over from other donors' samples. Each CDR3 is given with its conserved first and last residue. The D gene is left open where the match is weak. The listing skips clone size in some rows; elsewhere it reads once, few, many or a size class.

v_gene,j_gene,d_gene,abundance,CDR3nt,CDR3aa
TRBV7-9,TRBJ2-7,-,once,TGTGCCAGCAGCTTTACCCAGGGGCCTATCTACGAGCAGTACTTC,CASSFTQGPIYEQYF
TRBV5-8,TRBJ1-4,-,-,TGTGCCAGCAGCTTACCTCAGAGAGGTGAAAAACTGTTTTTT,CASSLPQRGEKLFF
TRBV6-5,TRBJ1-5,-,once,TGTGCCAGCAGTTACTCGGGGTATCTTAATCAGCCCCAGCATTTT,CASSYSGYLNQPQHF
TRBV6-6,TRBJ2-3,TRBD1,-,TGTGCCAGCAGCGGCTTGACAGGGCTCGCAGATACGCAGTATTTT,CASSGLTGLADTQYF
TRBV4-2,TRBJ2-2,-,-,TGTGCCACCAGACAGTTTTCGGACACCGGGGAGCTGTTTTTT,CATRQFSDTGELFF
TRBV27,TRBJ1-2,TRBD1,-,TGTGCCAGCGGGACAGTCGGTAGCTATGGCTACACCTTC,CASGTVGSYGYTF
TRBV4-1,TRBJ2-7,-,-,TGCGCCAGCAGCCAATCCGGGGGCGGCGGAGGAATCTACGAGCAGTACTTC,CASSQSGGGGGIYEQYF
TRBV14,TRBJ2-3,TRBD1,-,TGTGCCAGCAGCCATACAGGGGGCTACAGCACAGATACGCAGTATTTT,CASSHTGGYSTDTQYF
TRBV4-2,TRBJ1-2,TRBD1,-,TGTGCCAGCAGCTTAGATACAGGGGCACCCGGCTACACCTTC,CASSLDTGAPGYTF
TRBV2,TRBJ1-4,TRBD1,-,TGTGCCAGCGGGGACAGGGCGATACCCTCAACTAATGAAAAACTGTTTTTT,CASGDRAIPSTNEKLFF
TRBV7-2,TRBJ2-1,-,-,TGTGCCAGCAGCTTGGGGACTTACAATGAGCAGTTCTTC,CASSLGTYNEQFF
TRBV7-9,TRBJ2-7,-,-,TGTGCCAGCAGCTTCGACACAGGCTACGAGCAGTACTTC,CASSFDTGYEQYF
TRBV9,TRBJ2-7,TRBD2,-,TGTGCCAGCAGCCAGGGACTAGCGGGGCTCTACGAGCAGTACTTC,CASSQGLAGLYEQYF
TRBV4-2,TRBJ1-2,TRBD1,once,TGTGCCAGCAGCCACGGGACAGCATATGGCTACACCTTC,CASSHGTAYGYTF
TRBV19,TRBJ1-4,-,-,TGTGCCAGTAGTATAGAGTCTTCAAAACTGTTTTTT,CASSIESSKLFF
TRBV30,TRBJ1-4,-,-,TGTGCCTGGAGCAGGGCTGGTAATGAAAAACTGTTTTTT,CAWSRAGNEKLFF
TRBV9,TRBJ2-1,TRBD2,-,TGTGCCAGCAGCGTAGTGGGTGCGGGAGGGGATGAGCAGTTCTTC,CASSVVGAGGDEQFF
TRBV7-3,TRBJ2-5,-,-,TGTGCCAGCAGCCCGACCCAAGGGGAGACCCAGTACTTC,CASSPTQGETQYF
TRBV2,TRBJ1-6,-,-,TGTGCCAGCAGTTCAGGGTTTGGAGGGTCACCCCTCCACTTT,CASSSGFGGSPLHF
TRBV5-6,TRBJ2-7,-,-,TGTGCCAGCAGCCGGACTTCCGAGCAGTACTTC,CASSRTSEQYF
TRBV19,TRBJ1-1,-,-,TGTGCCAGTAGTATCGGGGGACCCAGAACTGAAGCTTTCTTT,CASSIGGPRTEAFF
TRBV6-1,TRBJ1-4,TRBD1,once,TGTGCCAGCAGTGACGACAGGGGTGAAAAACTGTTTTTT,CASSDDRGEKLFF
TRBV5-1,TRBJ2-3,-,few,TGCGCCAGCAGCTCGTACACAGATACGCAGTATTTT,CASSSYTDTQYF
TRBV11-1,TRBJ2-5,TRBD2,-,TGTGCCAGCAGCGTTCTAGCGGGCCTAGGAGAGACCCAGTACTTC,CASSVLAGLGETQYF
TRBV7-9,TRBJ1-1,-,-,TGTGCCAGCAGCTTAGACACAGGGTTTATGGGGATGAACACTGAAGCTTTCTTT,CASSLDTGFMGMNTEAFF
TRBV7-6,TRBJ2-7,TRBD1,many,TGTGCCAGCAGCTTAAGGGCCCGGGACAGGGACGAGCAGTACTTC,CASSLRARDRDEQYF
TRBV14,TRBJ1-4,-,-,TGTGCCAGCAGCAAAGGGGCAGGAGAAAAACTGTTTTTT,CASSKGAGEKLFF
TRBV19,TRBJ1-1,-,-,TGTGCCAGTAGTAGCGGGACTCCGGGGTTCGAAGCTTTCTTT,CASSSGTPGFEAFF
TRBV19,TRBJ1-5,-,-,TGTGCCAGTAACCAACCGGGGGCAATAAGGAATCAGCCCCAGCATTTT,CASNQPGAIRNQPQHF
TRBV7-9,TRBJ1-1,-,-,TGTGCCAGCAGCTTGAGGCAGACCAACACTGAAGCTTTCTTT,CASSLRQTNTEAFF
TRBV30,TRBJ2-3,-,-,TGTGCCTGGAGAGACCAGCGGAGACTCAGCACAGATACGCAGTATTTT,CAWRDQRRLSTDTQYF
TRBV18,TRBJ2-2,-,-,TGTGCCAGCTCACCACAGGGGGGCACCGGGGAGCTGTTTTTT,CASSPQGGTGELFF
TRBV5-1,TRBJ2-4,TRBD2,once,TGCGCCAGCAGCACGGGGACTAGCGGAGAGCTAGCCAAAAACATTCAGTACTTC,CASSTGTSGELAKNIQYF
TRBV2,TRBJ2-7,-,-,TGTGCCAGCAGTGGGGGCAGGGTTGGTTGGGGCTACGAGCAGTACTTC,CASSGGRVGWGYEQYF
TRBV5-1,TRBJ1-1,TRBD1,few,TGCGCCAGCAGCTTGGACAGGGGCACTGAAGCTTTCTTT,CASSLDRGTEAFF
TRBV29-1,TRBJ2-2,TRBD1,-,TGCACCGCGACAGGGGTCTCGAACACCGGGGAGCTGTTTTTT,CTATGVSNTGELFF
TRBV11-2,TRBJ2-7,TRBD1,-,TGTGCCAGCAGCCACTATCAGGGGGCATCCTACGAGCAGTACTTC,CASSHYQGASYEQYF
TRBV10-1,TRBJ2-1,-,-,TGCGCCAGCAGCGGGACGCCAACTGCAAACAATGAGCAGTTCTTC,CASSGTPTANNEQFF
TRBV29-1,TRBJ2-7,TRBD2,few,TGCAGCGTTGAAGACCCCCGGGGGGGGCCCTACGAGCAGTACTTC,CSVEDPRGGPYEQYF
TRBV30,TRBJ2-7,-,-,TGTGCCTGGGGATCGACGTACGAGCAGTACTTC,CAWGSTYEQYF
TRBV7-7,TRBJ2-6,-,-,TGTGCCAGCAGCTACGTGTTGCCACAAAGTCGGGCCAACGTCCTGACTTTC,CASSYVLPQSRANVLTF
TRBV27,TRBJ2-5,TRBD2,-,TGTGCCAGCAGCCCCCAACTAGCGGGAGAGGGGACCCAGTACTTC,CASSPQLAGEGTQYF
TRBV5-4,TRBJ2-6,-,-,TGTGCCAGCAGCCTACAGGGACCTGGGGCCAACGTCCTGACTTTC,CASSLQGPGANVLTF
TRBV4-1,TRBJ1-1,-,-,TGCGCCAGCAGCATACCGGGGGGTGGCACTGAAGCTTTCTTT,CASSIPGGGTEAFF
TRBV30,TRBJ2-7,-,-,TGTGCCTGGACCGGGGACGACTGGTCATACGAGCAGTACTTC,CAWTGDDWSYEQYF
TRBV5-1,TRBJ2-2,TRBD2,-,TGCGCCAGCAGCTCGACTAGCCTAATGAACACCGGGGAGCTGTTTTTT,CASSSTSLMNTGELFF
TRBV11-2,TRBJ2-5,-,-,TGTGCCAGCAGCCGCCACCGGGAAGAGACCCAGTACTTC,CASSRHREETQYF
TRBV27,TRBJ1-1,-,-,TGTGCCAGCAGTTTTTTGGACAGCGGCACTGAAGCTTTCTTT,CASSFLDSGTEAFF
TRBV7-9,TRBJ1-1,TRBD1,-,TGTGCCAGCAGCTTAGTGGGACAGGGGGCGAACACTGAAGCTTTCTTT,CASSLVGQGANTEAFF
TRBV11-2,TRBJ2-7,TRBD1,-,TGTGCCAGCAGCTCACCAGGGCGGACAGGGAAAGGCCACGAGCAGTACTTC,CASSSPGRTGKGHEQYF
TRBV9,TRBJ2-3,-,-,TGTGCCAGCAGCGCGAGCGGGTCTAGCACAGATACGCAGTATTTT,CASSASGSSTDTQYF
TRBV9,TRBJ2-5,TRBD2,many,TGTGCCAGCAGCCCCGGGACTAGTCTCCAAGAGACCCAGTACTTC,CASSPGTSLQETQYF
TRBV7-9,TRBJ2-1,-,-,TGTGCCAGCAGCTTAGATGTCCCGATCCCCACGTTCTTC,CASSLDVPIPTFF
TRBV7-9,TRBJ2-7,TRBD2,-,TGTGCCAGCAGCCCTAGCGGGAGGGCCCCAGGGGGCGAGCAGTACTTC,CASSPSGRAPGGEQYF
TRBV15,TRBJ2-6,TRBD2,few,TGTGCCACCAGCAGTGCCGGGACTAGCTCCTCTGGGGCCAACGTCCTGACTTTC,CATSSAGTSSSGANVLTF
TRBV7-3,TRBJ2-1,-,once,TGTGCCAGCAGCTTAGAGGGGGGAGCCGGTGAGCAGTTCTTC,CASSLEGGAGEQFF
TRBV11-2,TRBJ2-4,-,-,TGTGCCAGCAGCTTACGAGGGGGAAACATTCAGTACTTC,CASSLRGGNIQYF
TRBV6-5,TRBJ1-1,TRBD1,few,TGTGCCAGCAGTGGGACAGGGGGGACTGAAGCTTTCTTT,CASSGTGGTEAFF
TRBV30,TRBJ2-1,-,-,TGTGCCTGGTCTCGAGGGCTTCGCGATGAGCAGTTCTTC,CAWSRGLRDEQFF
TRBV5-8,TRBJ1-3,-,-,TGTGCCAGCAACTTGGGGGCTGGAAACACCATATATTTT,CASNLGAGNTIYF